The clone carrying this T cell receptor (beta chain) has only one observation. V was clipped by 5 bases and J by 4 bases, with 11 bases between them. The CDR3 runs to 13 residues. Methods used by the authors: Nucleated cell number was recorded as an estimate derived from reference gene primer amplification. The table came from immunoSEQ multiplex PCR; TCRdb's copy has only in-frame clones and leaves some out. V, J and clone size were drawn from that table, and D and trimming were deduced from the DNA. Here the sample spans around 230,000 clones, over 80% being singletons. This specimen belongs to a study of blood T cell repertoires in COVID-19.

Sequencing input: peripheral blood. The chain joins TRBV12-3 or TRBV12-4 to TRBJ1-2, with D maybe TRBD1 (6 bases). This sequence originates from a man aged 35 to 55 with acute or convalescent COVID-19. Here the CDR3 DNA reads TGTGCCAGCAGTCGACAGGAACTCTATGGCTACACCTTC. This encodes CASSRQELYGYTF.